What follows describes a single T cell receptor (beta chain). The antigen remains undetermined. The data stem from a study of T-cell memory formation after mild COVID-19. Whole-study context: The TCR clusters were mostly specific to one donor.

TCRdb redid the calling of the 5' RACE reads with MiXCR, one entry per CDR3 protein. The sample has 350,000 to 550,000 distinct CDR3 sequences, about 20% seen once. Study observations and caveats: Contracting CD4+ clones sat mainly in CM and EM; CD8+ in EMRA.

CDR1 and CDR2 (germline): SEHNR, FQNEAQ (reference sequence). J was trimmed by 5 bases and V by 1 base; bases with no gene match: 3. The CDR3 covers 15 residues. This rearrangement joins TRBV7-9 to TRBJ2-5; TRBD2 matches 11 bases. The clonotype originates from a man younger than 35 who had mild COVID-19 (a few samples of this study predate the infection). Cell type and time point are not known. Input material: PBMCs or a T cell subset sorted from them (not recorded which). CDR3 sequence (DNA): TGTGCCAGCAGCTTAGGGACTAGCGGGTCCGAGACCCAGTACTTC. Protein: CASSLGTSGSETQYF. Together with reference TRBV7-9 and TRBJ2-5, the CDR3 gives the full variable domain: DTGVSQNPRHKITKRGQNVTFRCDPISEHNRLYWYRQTLGQGPEFLTYFQNEAQLEKSRLLSDRFSAERPKGSFSTLEIQRTEQGDSAMYLCASSLGTSGSETQYFGPGTRLLVL.